These T cell receptor beta chains were read from a single sample in a study of radiotherapy plus CTLA-4 blockade in lung cancer. Profiled with immunoSEQ multiplex PCR; TCRdb holds only in-frame clones, not every one. The profile covers around 95,000 clones, with 80% to 90% appearing a single time and roughly 0.84% taken by the ten largest. The source was peripheral blood, collected from a patient treated with radiotherapy plus ipilimumab. These receptors all stem from a human donor with non-small cell lung cancer who had stable disease on radiotherapy plus ipilimumab. The conserved cysteine and the conserved F or W are not part of the CDR3 here. The order of the fields is V gene, J gene, CDR3 protein.

V gene: TRBV25-1; J gene: TRBJ2-7; CDR3 protein: ASVGGGYEQY
V gene: TRBV30; J gene: TRBJ1-2; CDR3 protein: AWARGGYT
V gene: TRBV10-1; J gene: TRBJ2-3; CDR3 protein: ASSEIGPDTQY
V gene: TRBV2; J gene: TRBJ1-4; CDR3 protein: ASSLGGGSNEKLF
V gene: TRBV15; J gene: TRBJ1-1; CDR3 protein: ATSKLIGGTEAF
V gene: TRBV28; J gene: TRBJ2-1; CDR3 protein: ASSPLSGEGNEQF
V gene: TRBV18; J gene: TRBJ2-7; CDR3 protein: ASSPPSGQVGGQY
V gene: TRBV2; J gene: TRBJ2-5; CDR3 protein: ASSEVGVPYGQY
V gene: TRBV27; J gene: TRBJ2-3; CDR3 protein: ASSPLAGWGRDTQY
V gene: TRBV11-2; J gene: TRBJ1-2; CDR3 protein: ASSVDRYGYT
V gene: TRBV19; J gene: TRBJ1-6; CDR3 protein: ASSIQGPNSPLH
V gene: TRBV7-3; J gene: TRBJ2-1; CDR3 protein: ASSTTSRSYNEQF
V gene: TRBV7-9; J gene: TRBJ2-7; CDR3 protein: ASSLDLVPYEQY
V gene: TRBV29-1; J gene: TRBJ2-1; CDR3 protein: SVYDNEQF
V gene: TRBV29-1; J gene: TRBJ2-1; CDR3 protein: SVEDRGVNEQF
V gene: TRBV6-6; J gene: TRBJ1-3; CDR3 protein: ASRAGVGTGNTIY
V gene: TRBV11-2; J gene: TRBJ2-7; CDR3 protein: ASSRQGNYEQY
V gene: TRBV9; J gene: TRBJ1-1; CDR3 protein: ASSVVGRSTEAF
V gene: TRBV5-1; J gene: TRBJ1-2; CDR3 protein: ASSFRRDIPDGNYGYT
V gene: TRBV19; J gene: TRBJ1-1; CDR3 protein: ASSGTGGGTEAF
V gene: TRBV11-1; J gene: TRBJ2-5; CDR3 protein: ASSLDPGQRGETQY
V gene: TRBV19; J gene: TRBJ2-7; CDR3 protein: ASSIVGEGARHEQY